This T cell receptor beta chain was retrieved from a study of T cells in Graves' hyperthyroidism and ophthalmopathy. For the study at large: The authors collected peripheral blood at initial diagnosis, before any treatment. Findings of the study overall: Blood also carried most thyroid clonotypes expanded above 0.001.

The CDR3 is made up of 16 amino acids. V dropped 2 bases and J dropped 1 base, with 15 bases sitting between them. Germline values: CDR1 PRHDT, CDR2 FYEKMQ (reference sequence). Researchers took RNA transcripts and amplified the TCR beta CDR3 regions from them. First-round RT-PCR of the TCR CDR3 relied on the HTBI primer set. Using its own MiXCR run on the multiplex PCR reads, TCRdb lists one record per CDR3 protein. This sample has about 620,000 distinct CDR3 sequences, with around 15% found just once. Stable Graves' hyperthyroidism meant no ophthalmopathy progression within 18 months. The diagnoses drew upon clinical symptoms, serum thyroxine and TRAb, thyroid ultrasound and orbital computed tomography. This clonotype was picked up many times. What it recognizes is unknown.

This clonotype originated in a woman younger than 45 with Graves' hyperthyroidism. Specimen: blood. This chain uses TRBV13 with TRBJ2-7; the D gene could be TRBD1 or TRBD2 (5 bases each). The CDR3 loop is CASSLSTGTESYEQYF. The CDR3 DNA sequence: TGTGCCAGCAGCTTAAGTACCGGGACGGAGTCCTACGAGCAGTACTTC.